These 18 T cell receptor beta chains were sequenced from one sample in a study of blood T cell repertoires in COVID-19. Sequencing used immunoSEQ multiplex PCR; TCRdb keeps in-frame clones, though not all of them. The table has 280,000 or so clones, roughly 85% seen once. The sample taken for sequencing was PBMCs or T cells enriched from blood (not recorded which). The receptors shown here come from a woman in her thirties or forties who had recovered from COVID-19.

The chain links TRBV6-4 to TRBJ2-1; a possible D gene is TRBD1 (5 bases). The length of the CDR3 is 14 residues. V lost 6 bases, J lost 8 bases, and 17 bases lay in between. Germline V lookup: CDR1 MRHNA, CDR2 SNTAGT. Here the CDR3 reads CASSLSPGLDEQFF. The CDR3 nucleotides read TGTGCCAGCAGCCTAAGTCCAGGGCTTGATGAGCAGTTCTTC.

The chain recombines TRBV14 with TRBJ2-3; D perhaps matches TRBD1 (6 bases). Germline CDR1 is SGHDN and CDR2 is FVKESK. This CDR3 has 18 residues. V lost 1 base to trimming and J lost 2 bases, with 19 bases between them. CDR3 DNA: TGTGCCAGCAGCCAAGGGGACAACACCCCGGACTTCACAGATACGCAGTATTTT. Translation: CASSQGDNTPDFTDTQYF.

This chain uses TRBV19 with TRBJ2-1, with TRBD2 matching 9 bases. Germline values: CDR1 LNHDA, CDR2 SQIVND (reference sequence). V shed 7 bases and J 4 bases; nucleotides not matched to a gene: 2. The CDR3 runs to 13 residues. The CDR3 nucleotides are TGTGCCAGTACTAGCGGGATTTACAATGAGCAGTTCTTC. Residues: CASTSGIYNEQFF.

V gene TRBV28 combines with J gene TRBJ2-5, with D perhaps TRBD1 (5 bases). From germline, CDR1 is MDHEN and CDR2 SYDVKM. The CDR3 consists of 14 residues. V was shortened by 6 bases and J by 4 bases, with 15 bases between the two germline ends. CDR3 sequence (DNA): TGTGCCAGCAGCTGGGGCCGGGCCTTAGAGACCCAGTACTTC. Protein sequence: CASSWGRALETQYF.

There are many counts of this clone. The chain recombines TRBV5-6 with TRBJ2-7; no definite D call. Germline CDR1 and CDR2: SGHDT and YYEEEE. CDR3 length: 13 amino acids. The V end was cut by 4 bases, the J end by 3 bases, with 11 bases between. CDR3 in DNA: TGTGCCAGCAGCCCACTCGGTGGCTACGAGCAGTACTTC. Its protein is CASSPLGGYEQYF.

The chain is built from TRBV3-1 (or the pseudogene TRBV3-2) and TRBJ1-6; D might be TRBD1 (6 bases). The V end was cut by 3 bases, the J end by 9 bases, with 9 bases between. In germline, CDR1 is LGHDT, CDR2 YNNKEL (reference sequence). This CDR3 has 13 residues. This chain's CDR3 is CASSQARGSPLHF. The CDR3 DNA reads as TGTGCCAGCAGCCAGGCCAGGGGTTCACCCCTCCACTTT.

V is TRBV29-1 and J is TRBJ2-5, with D uncertain. Trimming took 6 bases from V and 5 from J, leaving 7 bases between them. CDR3 length: 10 amino acids. Germline-derived CDR1 and CDR2 are SQVTM and ANQGSEA. This CDR3 reads CSVGAETQYF. CDR3 nucleotide sequence: TGCAGCGTCGGTGCGGAGACCCAGTACTTC. Drawing the rest from reference TRBV29-1 and TRBJ2-5, the complete variable domain is SAVISQKPSRDICQRGTSLTIQCQVDSQVTMMFWYRQQPGQSLTLIATANQGSEATYESGFVIDKFPISRPNLTFSTLTVSNMSPEDSSIYLCSVGAETQYFGPGTRLLVL.

The gene calls are TRBV28 and TRBJ1-4; D possibly corresponds to TRBD1 (6 bases). Germline V gene data show CDR1 as MDHEN and CDR2 as SYDVKM. This CDR3 is built from 14 residues. Trimming pared 6 bases from V and 0 bases from J, leaving 8 bases between. The chain's CDR3 is CASRTGATNEKLFF. The CDR3 DNA follows: TGTGCCAGCAGGACAGGCGCAACTAATGAAAAACTGTTTTTT.

The chain links TRBV27 to TRBJ2-7, with a possible D match to TRBD2 (6 bases). V dropped 3 bases and J dropped 6 bases, with 15 bases sitting between them. This CDR3 has 14 amino acids. Germline assignment: CDR1 MNHEY and CDR2 SMNVEV (reference sequence). The CDR3, as DNA: TGTGCCAGCAGTTTTTCCAGGAGGGATGGCGAGCAGTACTTC. It yields the protein CASSFSRRDGEQYF.

This clone was detected once. DNA for the CDR3: TGTGCCAGCAGCTTCCCACTAGCGGGAAACCCCTACGAGCAGTACTTC. As protein: CASSFPLAGNPYEQYF. The rearrangement links TRBV28 to TRBJ2-7; 10 nucleotides line up with TRBD2. Germline loops: CDR1 MDHEN, CDR2 SYDVKM. CDR3 length: 16 residues. The trim removed 6 bases at V and 2 bases at J, leaving 10 bases unmatched.

The chain carries TRBV27 and TRBJ2-7; weak D call: TRBD2 (5 bases). V lost 3 bases to trimming and J lost 3 bases, with 15 bases between them. CDR1 is MNHEY and CDR2 is SMNVEV in the germline V gene (reference sequence). This CDR3 has 15 amino acids. CDR3 sequence: CASSFGGLLGYEQYF. CDR3 DNA: TGTGCCAGCAGTTTCGGCGGACTCTTAGGCTACGAGCAGTACTTC.

This chain links TRBV28 with TRBJ2-7; 10 bases match TRBD1. The length of the CDR3 is 12 residues. Per germline, CDR1 MDHEN and CDR2 SYDVKM. The chain's CDR3 is CGSGTGAFEQYF. The CDR3 coding sequence is TGTGGGTCCGGGACAGGGGCTTTCGAGCAGTACTTC.

The rearrangement links TRBV6-2 or TRBV6-3 to TRBJ1-2; D is undetermined. This CDR3 has 13 residues. Per the germline V gene, CDR1 is MNHEY and CDR2 is SVGEGT. V gave up 5 bases and J gave up 4 bases, with 11 bases separating them. The CDR3 loop is CASSQPEGYGYTF. CDR3 coding DNA: TGTGCCAGCAGTCAACCGGAGGGCTATGGCTACACCTTC.

The J gene is TRBJ2-3, the V gene TRBV4-1; 7 bases agree with TRBD2. Germline V gene data show CDR1 as MGHRA and CDR2 as YSYEKL. V lost 0 bases and J lost 0; bases outside the gene matches: 15. This CDR3 is 20 amino acids long. The CDR3: CASSQEGGLGGGDSTDTQYF. DNA for the CDR3: TGCGCCAGCAGCCAAGAAGGCGGACTAGGTGGAGGAGACAGCACAGATACGCAGTATTTT.

The chain joins TRBV4-3 to TRBJ2-3, with 8 bases that match TRBD2. Trimming removed 2 bases from V and 5 bases from J; junction bases left unmatched: 6. This CDR3 spans 15 amino acids. CDR1 LGHNA and CDR2 YSLEER come from the germline V gene. CDR3 bases: TGCGCCAGCAGCCAACGACGGGAGGGCCGAGATACGCAGTATTTT. It is translated as CASSQRREGRDTQYF.

A note on this clone: Other DNA sequences within the sample encode an identical CDR3. This chain links TRBV5-1 with TRBJ1-3; 7 bases agree with TRBD1. Looked up from germline, CDR1 is SGHRS and CDR2 is YFSETQ. This CDR3 has 14 residues. V was clipped by 0 bases and J by 3 bases; unmatched bases: 0. The CDR3 nucleotides read TGCGCCAGCAGCTTGGGGGACAGTGGAAACACCATATATTTT. Translation: CASSLGDSGNTIYF.

This clone showed up just once. V gene TRBV13 combines with J gene TRBJ2-7, with D tentatively TRBD1 or TRBD2 (5 bases each). Looked up from germline, CDR1 is PRHDT and CDR2 is FYEKMQ (reference sequence). CDR3 size: 14 residues. Trimming took off 4 bases at V and 3 bases at J, with 13 bases between the two ends. CDR3: CASSSGTLGYEQYF. The CDR3 bases are TGTGCCAGCAGCTCAGGGACCCTAGGCTACGAGCAGTACTTC.

This chain joins TRBV19 and TRBJ1-5; 8 nucleotides agree with TRBD1. The germline CDR1 and CDR2 sequences are LNHDA and SQIVND (reference sequence). V dropped 6 bases and J dropped 9; count of bases not matched to a gene: 7. The CDR3 contains 13 residues. The CDR3 protein is CASSATGALPQHF. The CDR3 nucleotides are TGTGCCAGTAGCGCGACAGGGGCCCTGCCCCAGCATTTT.